This TCR beta chain derives from a study of vaccination and CD4 T cells after COVID-19. The table lists this clonotype with a few counts. Its antigen is not known. The Oncomine TCR Beta short-read assay was applied to DNA of cultured CD4+ T cells. TCRdb analysed the PCR reads with MiXCR anew, one entry per CDR3 protein. The sample gives under 20,000 distinct CDR3 sequences, about 53% of which show up once; approximately 32% is in the top ten. Treatment reported: roughly nine-day PBMC culture with coronavirus spike peptide pools or control peptides (ViraFEST assay). V was pared by 1 base and J by 5 bases, with 9 bases between. The CDR3 spans 15 residues. CDR1 is SEHNR, CDR2 FQNEAQ, per germline (reference sequence).

The chain uses TRBV7-9 and TRBJ1-6, with a possible D match to TRBD1 (6 bases). The sequence was collected from a human donor with COVID-19. The sequenced sample was cultured CD4+ T cells from blood, obtained after SARS-CoV-2 vaccination. The CDR3 DNA follows: TGTGCCAGCAGCTTAGGAGGGGGTGATAATTCACCCCTCCACTTT. Translation gives CASSLGGGDNSPLHF.